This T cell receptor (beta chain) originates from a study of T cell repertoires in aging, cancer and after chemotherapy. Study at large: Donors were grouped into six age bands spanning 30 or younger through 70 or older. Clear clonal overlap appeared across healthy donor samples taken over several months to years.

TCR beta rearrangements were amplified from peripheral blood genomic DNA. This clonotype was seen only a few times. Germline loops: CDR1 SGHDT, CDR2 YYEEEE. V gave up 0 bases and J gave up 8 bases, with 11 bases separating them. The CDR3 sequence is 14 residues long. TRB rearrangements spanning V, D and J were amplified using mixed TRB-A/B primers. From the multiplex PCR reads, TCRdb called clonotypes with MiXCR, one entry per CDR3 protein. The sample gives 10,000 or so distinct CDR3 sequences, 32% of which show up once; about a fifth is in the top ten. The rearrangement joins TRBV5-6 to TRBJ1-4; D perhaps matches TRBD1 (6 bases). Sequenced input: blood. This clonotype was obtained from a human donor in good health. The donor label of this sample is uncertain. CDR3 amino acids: CASSLGQEEEKLFF. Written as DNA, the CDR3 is TGTGCCAGCAGCTTGGGACAGGAGGAGGAAAAACTGTTTTTT.